This T cell receptor beta chain was identified in a study of T cell responses to AZD1222 COVID-19 vaccine (dated by TCRdb to 2020 to 2022). For context, the study as a whole: Because spike-specific TCR depth and breadth did not differ between the two schedules, AZD1222 recipients who got a second dose at roughly 4 weeks were pooled with those who got a second dose at roughly 12 weeks. A total of about 230 trial participants underwent TCR sequencing, of whom nearly 210 received two doses of AZD1222 and some 25 received two doses of the MenACWY control vaccine. Trial participants were enrolled into age subgroups of 18-55, 56-69 and 70-plus years, which contained roughly 140, 27 and 60 TCR-sequenced participants, respectively. Findings and caveats that apply to the study as a whole: Reportedly, close to half of the unique spike-specific TCRs recognized epitopes lying outside the regions that are mutated in the B.1.351 and B.1.1.7 variants. Most participants were white British and females outnumbered males, and the authors suggested that clonal diversity may have been underestimated. Conclusions about previously exposed vaccinees were limited because only six AZD1222 recipients were SARS-CoV-2 seropositive at baseline. The whole spike protein was spanned by vaccine-associated CD4 TCRs, and dominant responses were seen in regions 160-218 and 743-854. After two AZD1222 doses, spike-specific TCR breadth and depth were significantly higher than at day 0 and than in MenACWY recipients. The 56-69-year group was small, and its depth increase did not reach significance, likely because of low power. Because no day 14 peak-response samples were available, the repertoires could be characterized only after the peak T cell response.

The CDR3 regions of human TCRbeta chains were subjected to immunosequencing. The source study handled its data this way. TCRs in the repertoires were compared against a reference library of SARS-CoV-2-specific TCRs that had been generated with the MIRA antigen-specificity platform. Breadth meant the fraction of unique TCRs that were SARS-CoV-2-associated, whereas depth meant the fraction of total T cells that were SARS-CoV-2-associated. Each spike-specific TCR was assigned to its reactive spike region and to a CD4 or CD8 class using the MIRA data. Log10-transformed breadth and depth values were compared by one-way ANOVA with Sidak's multiple comparisons tests. Not all clones reach the TCRdb copy of this immuneACCESS table, which keeps in-frame sequences only. Checked studies attribute under half of the gap to unresolved V genes and leave the rest unexplained. V and J calls and clone size follow that table, whereas D and trimming were derived from the DNA. The sample includes approximately 180,000 clones, with over 80% observed a single time. Less than 11% of the sample comes from the top ten.

What the time point label conveys for this sample: baseline before first vaccination. The vaccinee samples were drawn from two UK trials, COV001 and COV002, one of which was a single-blind randomized controlled phase 2/3 trial testing AZD1222 (ChAdOx1 nCoV-19) in healthy adults. Trial participant PBMC samples were collected at day 0 and day 28 after the second dose for TCRbeta chain sequencing. CDR1 and CDR2 are read off the germline V gene as MNHEY and SVGAGI. V was cut back by 2 bases and J by 13 bases, leaving a gap of 17 bases between them. The CDR3 measures 13 amino acids from cysteine to phenylalanine. Solely the CDR3 DNA is kept, with 39 bases framed from the first base. Comments on this clone: There is no known antigen for this receptor. No per-base quality is available; no much larger clone lies one base away.

The input for sequencing was peripheral blood, taken on day 0 of AZD1222 vaccination. Recombination joined TRBV6-5 with TRBJ1-2; the D gene identity is not certain. The origin of this receptor is an adult in good health. The DNA sequence is given as TGTGCCAGCAGTTACAAGAGAGACGGGAGATGCACCTTC. This encodes CASSYKRDGRCTF.